This T cell receptor beta chain was captured by sequencing in a study of blood T cell repertoires in COVID-19. Turning to the study itself: PBMCs, B-cell-depleted T cells, or T cells were the source of the cDNA or gDNA that made up the material.

Clones were sequenced by immunoSEQ multiplex PCR, and TCRdb holds only the in-frame ones, with some missing. The sample lists roughly 80,000 clones, roughly 80% occurring once. Trimming removed 1 base at V and 1 base at J, with 4 bases between. The CDR3 length is 13 residues. CDR1 LGHNA and CDR2 YNFKEQ come from the germline V gene. The rearrangement joins TRBV4-2 to TRBJ1-1, with D hard to call. Sequenced input: peripheral blood. This TCR derives from an elderly man with acute or convalescent COVID-19. CDR3 bases: TGTGCCAGCAGCCAAGGCGGGAACACTGAAGCTTTCTTT. Its protein is CASSQGGNTEAFF.